This T cell receptor (beta chain) was sequenced for a study of STAT5B mutations in CD4+ large granular lymphocyte leukemia. The assay was immunoSEQ multiplex PCR, and TCRdb's table has in-frame clones only and misses some. The sample has tens of thousands of clones; 74% are singletons. CDR3 length equals 16 residues. With 4 bases clipped from V and 2 bases from J, the junction kept 10 bases outside the gene matches. In germline, CDR1 is SNHLY, CDR2 FYNNEI. Sequences were obtained from CD4+ T cells from blood buffy coats. The sequence was obtained from a human donor in good health. The genes are TRBV2 and TRBJ1-2, with 7 bases lining up with TRBD1. CDR3 coding DNA: TGTGCCAGCAGTGCCACCTACTCGACAGGGAACTATGGCTACACCTTC. It encodes CASSATYSTGNYGYTF.